These T cell receptor beta chains were read from a single sample in a study of blood T cell repertoires in COVID-19. Generated by immunoSEQ multiplex PCR, the TCRdb table keeps only in-frame clones and is missing some. The sample includes 350,000 or so clones, 85% to 90% of them seen just once. The sequenced sample consisted of PBMCs or T cells enriched from blood (not recorded which). The source of these receptors is a woman in her 30s who had been exposed to COVID-19. CDR3s include the opening cysteine and the closing phenylalanine or tryptophan. The D gene is left open where the match is weak. Rows give clone size only sometimes, using once, few, many, or a class for an expanded clone.

>14|TRBV7-9|TRBJ1-1|TRBD1|NA
TGTGCCAGCAGCCAACTGACAGGGGTCACTGAAGCTTTCTTT
CASSQLTGVTEAFF
>14|TRBV28|TRBJ1-1|TRBD1|NA
TGTGCCAGCAGTTTAGGGCAGGGGGGCACTGAAGCTTTCTTT
CASSLGQGGTEAFF
>14|TRBV25-1|TRBJ1-2|NA|NA
TGTGCCAGCAGTGTTCATACAGGGAACTATGGCTACACCTTC
CASSVHTGNYGYTF
>12|TRBV29-1|TRBJ1-2|NA|NA
TGCAGCGGCAAAACAGCCAACTATGGCTACACCTTC
CSGKTANYGYTF
>16|TRBV28|TRBJ2-6|TRBD1|few
TGTGCCACCCTAAGACAGGGGGATAGTAGGGCCAACGTCCTGACTTTC
CATLRQGDSRANVLTF
>15|TRBV5-1|TRBJ2-5|TRBD2|NA
TGCGCCAGCAGTCCAGCGGGAGAGGGCCAAGAGACCCAGTACTTC
CASSPAGEGQETQYF
>16|TRBV19|TRBJ2-7|TRBD1|NA
TGTGCCAGTAGTACCCGGGACAGGGTAATACCGGGCGAGCAGTACTTC
CASSTRDRVIPGEQYF
>15|TRBV10-2|TRBJ1-1|TRBD1|NA
TGCGCCAGCAGTGATCCCGGGACAGGAGGCACTGAAGCTTTCTTT
CASSDPGTGGTEAFF
>14|TRBV19|TRBJ2-3|TRBD2|NA
TGTGCCAGTAGCATCGGGGGGTTGGGAGATACGCAGTATTTT
CASSIGGLGDTQYF
>17|TRBV14|TRBJ2-1|TRBD2|NA
TGTGCCAGCAGCCGCGTCCCGACTAGCGGACCCTACAATGAGCAGTTCTTC
CASSRVPTSGPYNEQFF
>15|TRBV7-9|TRBJ1-6|NA|NA
TGTGCCAGCAGCTTAGGAACCACAGGTTCTTCACCCCTCCACTTT
CASSLGTTGSSPLHF
>15|TRBV30|TRBJ2-5|TRBD2|NA
TGTGCCTGGAGTTCTAGCGGGATTGTGGGAGAGACCCAGTACTTC
CAWSSSGIVGETQYF
>17|TRBV27|TRBJ1-1|TRBD1|NA
TGTGCCAGCAGTTTAATTCGCGGGACAGGGGCTAACACTGAAGCTTTCTTT
CASSLIRGTGANTEAFF
>13|TRBV2|TRBJ1-2|NA|NA
TGTGCCAGCCCGACAGACCCTAACTATGGCTACACCTTC
CASPTDPNYGYTF
>16|TRBV19|TRBJ2-3|TRBD2|once
TGTGCCAGTCGATTAATGCGGGAGGGAGGCCGGGATACGCAGTATTTT
CASRLMREGGRDTQYF
>15|TRBV19|TRBJ2-1|NA|NA
TGTGCCAGTAGTATGGGCGGGAAATTCTACAATGAGCAGTTCTTC
CASSMGGKFYNEQFF
>15|TRBV5-1|TRBJ2-1|TRBD1|NA
TGCGCCAGCAGCTTTGGAGGGACAGGGCTGAGTGAGCAGTTCTTC
CASSFGGTGLSEQFF
>16|TRBV9|TRBJ1-1|TRBD1|NA
TGTGCCAGCAGCGTAGCCCAACAGGGGCAGGACACTGAAGCTTTCTTT
CASSVAQQGQDTEAFF